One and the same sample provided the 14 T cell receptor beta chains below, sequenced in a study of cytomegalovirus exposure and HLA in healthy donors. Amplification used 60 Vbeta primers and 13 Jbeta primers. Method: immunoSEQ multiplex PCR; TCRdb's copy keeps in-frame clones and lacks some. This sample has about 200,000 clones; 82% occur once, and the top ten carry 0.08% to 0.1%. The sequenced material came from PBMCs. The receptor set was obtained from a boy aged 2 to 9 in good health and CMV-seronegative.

The CDR3 sequence is CASSVDRASGNTIYF. As DNA, the CDR3 is TGTGCCAGCAGTGTTGACAGGGCCTCTGGAAACACCATATATTTT. The rearrangement links TRBV2 to TRBJ1-3, with 7 bases fitting TRBD1. The CDR3 has 15 amino acids. Trimming cost V 4 bases and J 0 bases; bases outside gene matches: 3. In germline, CDR1 is SNHLY, CDR2 FYNNEI.

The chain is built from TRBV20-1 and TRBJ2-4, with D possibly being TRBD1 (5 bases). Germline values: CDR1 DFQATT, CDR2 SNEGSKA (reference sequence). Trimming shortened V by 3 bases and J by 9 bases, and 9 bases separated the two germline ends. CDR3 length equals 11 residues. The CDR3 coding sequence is TGCAGTGCTAGGGCCCAGGGCATTCAGTACTTC. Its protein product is CSARAQGIQYF.

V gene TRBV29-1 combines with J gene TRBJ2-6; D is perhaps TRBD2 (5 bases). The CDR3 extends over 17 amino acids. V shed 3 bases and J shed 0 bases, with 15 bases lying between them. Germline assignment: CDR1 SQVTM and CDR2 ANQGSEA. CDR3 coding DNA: TGCAGCGTTGAGGCTTCGGGAAGAGCCTCTGGGGCCAACGTCCTGACTTTC. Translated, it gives CSVEASGRASGANVLTF.

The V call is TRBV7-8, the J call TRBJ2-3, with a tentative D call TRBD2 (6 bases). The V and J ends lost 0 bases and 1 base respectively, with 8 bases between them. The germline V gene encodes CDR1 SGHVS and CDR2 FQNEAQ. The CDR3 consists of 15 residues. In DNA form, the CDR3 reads TGTGCCAGCAGCTTAGCGGAGCGGGGCACAGATACGCAGTATTTT. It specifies CASSLAERGTDTQYF.

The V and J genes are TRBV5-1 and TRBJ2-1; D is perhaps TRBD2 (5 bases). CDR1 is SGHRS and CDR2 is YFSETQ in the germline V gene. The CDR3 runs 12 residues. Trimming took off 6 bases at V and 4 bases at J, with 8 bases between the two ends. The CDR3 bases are TGCGCCAGCAACACGGGATACAATGAGCAGTTCTTC. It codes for CASNTGYNEQFF.

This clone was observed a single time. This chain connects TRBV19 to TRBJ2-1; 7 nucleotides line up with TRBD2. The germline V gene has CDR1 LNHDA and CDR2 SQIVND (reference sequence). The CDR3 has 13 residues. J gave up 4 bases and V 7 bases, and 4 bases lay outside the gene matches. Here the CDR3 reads CASTRGVYNEQFF. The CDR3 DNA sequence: TGTGCCAGTACCCGGGGGGTTTACAATGAGCAGTTCTTC. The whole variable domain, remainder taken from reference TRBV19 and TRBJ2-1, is DGGITQSPKYLFRKEGQNVTLSCEQNLNHDAMYWYRQDPGQGLRLIYYSQIVNDFQKGDIAEGYSVSREKKESFPLTVTSAQKNPTAFYLCASTRGVYNEQFFGPGTRLTVL.

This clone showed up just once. CDR3 region: CASSLTVARDTQYF. DNA of the CDR3: TGTGCCAGTAGCCTAACAGTAGCGAGGGATACGCAGTATTTT. The chain recombines TRBV19 with TRBJ2-3, with TRBD2 as a possible D gene (5 bases). Deletions cut 6 bases from V and 6 bases from J, with 16 bases between. Germline V gives CDR1 LNHDA, CDR2 SQIVND (reference sequence). This CDR3 comprises 14 residues.

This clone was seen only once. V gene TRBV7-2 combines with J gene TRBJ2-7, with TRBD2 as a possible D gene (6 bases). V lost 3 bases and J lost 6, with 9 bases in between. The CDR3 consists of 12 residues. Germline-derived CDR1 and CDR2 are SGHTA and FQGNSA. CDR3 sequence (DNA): TGTGCCAGCAGCTTGGCCGGGGGCGAGCAGTACTTC. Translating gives CASSLAGGEQYF.

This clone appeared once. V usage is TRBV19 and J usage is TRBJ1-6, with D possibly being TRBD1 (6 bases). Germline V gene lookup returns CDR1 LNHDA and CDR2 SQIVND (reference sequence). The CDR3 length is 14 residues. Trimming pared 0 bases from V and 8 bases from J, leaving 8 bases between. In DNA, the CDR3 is TGTGCCAGTAGTATAGAGGCAGGGGATTCACCCCTCCACTTT. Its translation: CASSIEAGDSPLHF. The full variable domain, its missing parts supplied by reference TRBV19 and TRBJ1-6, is DGGITQSPKYLFRKEGQNVTLSCEQNLNHDAMYWYRQDPGQGLRLIYYSQIVNDFQKGDIAEGYSVSREKKESFPLTVTSAQKNPTAFYLCASSIEAGDSPLHFGNGTRLTVT.

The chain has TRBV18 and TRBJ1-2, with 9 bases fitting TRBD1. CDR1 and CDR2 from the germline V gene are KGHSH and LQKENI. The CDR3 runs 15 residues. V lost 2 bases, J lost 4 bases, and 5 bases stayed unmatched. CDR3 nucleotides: TGTGCCAGCTCACCAGGACAGGGGTCCATCTATGGCTACACCTTC. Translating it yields CASSPGQGSIYGYTF. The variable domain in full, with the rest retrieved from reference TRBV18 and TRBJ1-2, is NAGVMQNPRHLVRRRGQEARLRCSPMKGHSHVYWYRQLPEEGLKFMVYLQKENIIDESGMPKERFSAEFPKEGPSILRIQQVVRGDSAAYFCASSPGQGSIYGYTFGSGTRLTVV.

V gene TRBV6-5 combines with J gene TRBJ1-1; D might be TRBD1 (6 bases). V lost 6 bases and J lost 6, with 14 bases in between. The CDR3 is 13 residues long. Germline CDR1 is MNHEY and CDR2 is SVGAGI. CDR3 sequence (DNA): TGTGCCAGCAGATTAAGGGGGTTTGCTGAAGCTTTCTTT. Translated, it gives CASRLRGFAEAFF.

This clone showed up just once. The CDR3 loop reads CASKQAGGIYNEQFF. As DNA, the CDR3 is TGTGCCAGCAAACAAGCGGGGGGAATCTACAATGAGCAGTTCTTC. The chain has TRBV6-5 and TRBJ2-1, with TRBD2 identical over 9 bases. CDR1 is MNHEY and CDR2 is SVGAGI in the germline V gene. CDR3 size: 15 residues. The junction had 7 bases not matched to a gene; V was cut back by 7 bases and J by 3 bases.

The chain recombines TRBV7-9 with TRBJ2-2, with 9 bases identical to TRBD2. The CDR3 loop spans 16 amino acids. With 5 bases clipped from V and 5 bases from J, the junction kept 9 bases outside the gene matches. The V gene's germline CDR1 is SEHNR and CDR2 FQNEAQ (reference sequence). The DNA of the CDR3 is TGTGCCAGCAGCCTATCTGGACTAGCGCTAACCGGGGAGCTGTTTTTT. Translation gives CASSLSGLALTGELFF.

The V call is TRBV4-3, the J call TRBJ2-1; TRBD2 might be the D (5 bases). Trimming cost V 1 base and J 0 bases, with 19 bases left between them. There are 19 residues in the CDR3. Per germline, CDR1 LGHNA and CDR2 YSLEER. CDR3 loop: CASSQGPSIAISSYNEQFF. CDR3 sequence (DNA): TGCGCCAGCAGCCAAGGCCCCTCTATAGCGATTAGCTCCTACAATGAGCAGTTCTTC.